This T cell receptor beta chain emerged from a study of cytomegalovirus exposure and HLA in healthy donors. Whole-study results and caveats: For most subjects, TCR beta sequences were reported to predict HLA-A and HLA-B alleles with accuracy. A link between a missense DCLRE1C variant and TCR beta V- and J-gene trimming emerged from a later analysis.

The CDR3 totals 15 residues. The junction had 6 bases not matched to a gene; V was cut back by 6 bases and J by 3 bases. Germline V gene sequence: CDR1 SGHNT, CDR2 YYREEE (reference sequence). A multiplex PCR was run with 60 Vbeta primers and 13 Jbeta primers. Produced via immunoSEQ multiplex PCR; TCRdb's table is partial and in-frame only. This table holds tens of thousands of clones, around 74% found once. In the case of this clone: Its antigen remains unknown.

The sequenced sample consisted of PBMCs. The receptor was isolated from a woman under 40 in good health and CMV-seropositive. The chain has TRBV5-4 and TRBJ2-3, with 11 bases aligning to TRBD1. CDR3 DNA sequence: TGTGCCAGCAAATTGGACAGGGGGCTGACAGATACGCAGTATTTT. The encoded protein is CASKLDRGLTDTQYF.